The source of this TCR beta chain is a study of glioma-infiltrating T cells after dendritic cell vaccination. This clone came up once. The repertoire was sequenced with immunoSEQ multiplex PCR; TCRdb's copy has only in-frame clones and lacks some. This sample yields about 76,000 clones, of which around nine tenths are seen a single time; around 2% belongs to the top ten. The sample's time point: after dendritic cell vaccination, including at tumor progression/relapse. Per the germline V gene, CDR1 is MNHEY and CDR2 is SVGAGI. This CDR3 spans 13 amino acids. The V end lost 7 bases, the J end lost 1 base, and 10 bases lay between the germline ends.

Source: blood, taken after dendritic cell vaccination. This clonotype originated in a human donor with glioblastoma. The V and J genes are TRBV6-5 and TRBJ1-1, with unresolved D. This CDR3 is CASTRSKNTEAFF. CDR3 nucleotide sequence: TGTGCCAGCACCAGGTCCAAGAACACTGAAGCTTTCTTT.